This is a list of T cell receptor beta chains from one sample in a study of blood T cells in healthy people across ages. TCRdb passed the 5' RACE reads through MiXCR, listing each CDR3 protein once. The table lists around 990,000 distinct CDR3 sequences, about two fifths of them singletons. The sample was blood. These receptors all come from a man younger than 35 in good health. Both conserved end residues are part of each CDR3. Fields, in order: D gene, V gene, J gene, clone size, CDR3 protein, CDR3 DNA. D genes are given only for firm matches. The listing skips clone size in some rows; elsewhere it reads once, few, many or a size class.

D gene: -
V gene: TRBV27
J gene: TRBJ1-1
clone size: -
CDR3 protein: CASRWGGDTEAFF
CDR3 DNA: TGTGCCAGCAGATGGGGGGGGGACACTGAAGCTTTCTTT

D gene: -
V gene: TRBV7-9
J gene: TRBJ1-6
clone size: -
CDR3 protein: CASSLHNDQNSPLHF
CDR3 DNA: TGTGCCAGCAGCCTCCACAATGACCAAAATTCACCCCTCCACTTT

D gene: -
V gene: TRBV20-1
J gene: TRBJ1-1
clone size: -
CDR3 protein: CSARDKTYIVPEAFF
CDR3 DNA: TGCAGTGCTAGAGATAAGACCTATATCGTCCCTGAAGCTTTCTTT

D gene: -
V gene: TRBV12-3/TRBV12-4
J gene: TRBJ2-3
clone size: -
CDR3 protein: CASSFGLRLTDTQYF
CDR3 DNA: TGTGCCAGCAGTTTCGGACTACGGCTCACAGATACGCAGTATTTT

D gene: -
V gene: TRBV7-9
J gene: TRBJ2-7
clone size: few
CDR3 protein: CASSSTGKGMEYEQYF
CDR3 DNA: TGTGCCAGCAGCTCCACCGGGAAGGGCATGGAATACGAGCAGTACTTC

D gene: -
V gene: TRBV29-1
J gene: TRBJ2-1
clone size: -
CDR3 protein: CSVRDLNEQFF
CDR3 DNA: TGCAGCGTTCGGGACCTCAATGAGCAGTTCTTC

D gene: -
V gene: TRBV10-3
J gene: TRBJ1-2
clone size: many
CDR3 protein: CAISASPSYGYTF
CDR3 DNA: TGTGCCATCAGTGCCAGTCCGTCTTATGGCTACACCTTC

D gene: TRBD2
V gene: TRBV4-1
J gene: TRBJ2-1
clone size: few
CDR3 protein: CATQPGLAGSNEQFF
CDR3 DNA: TGCGCCACCCAGCCAGGACTAGCGGGTTCCAATGAGCAGTTCTTC

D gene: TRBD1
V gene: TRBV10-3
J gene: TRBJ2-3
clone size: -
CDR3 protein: CASGQGTNTDTQYF
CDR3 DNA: TGTGCCTCCGGACAGGGGACCAACACAGATACGCAGTATTTT

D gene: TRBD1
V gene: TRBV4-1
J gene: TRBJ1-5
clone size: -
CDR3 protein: CASSQGRTGFHQPQHF
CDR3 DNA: TGCGCCAGCAGCCAAGGTAGGACAGGGTTCCATCAGCCCCAGCATTTT

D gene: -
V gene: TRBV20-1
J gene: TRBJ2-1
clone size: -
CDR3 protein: CSARDPSSYDEQFF
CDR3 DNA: TGCAGTGCTCGGGACCCGAGCTCCTACGATGAGCAGTTCTTC

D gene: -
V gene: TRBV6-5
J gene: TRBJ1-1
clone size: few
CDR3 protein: CASSYRSRYLEAFF
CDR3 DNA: TGTGCCAGCAGTTACCGAAGTCGGTATTTGGAAGCTTTCTTT

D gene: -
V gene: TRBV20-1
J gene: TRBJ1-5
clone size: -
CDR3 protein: CSARGREAYSNQPQHF
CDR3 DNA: TGCAGTGCTAGGGGGCGTGAGGCCTATAGCAATCAGCCCCAGCATTTT

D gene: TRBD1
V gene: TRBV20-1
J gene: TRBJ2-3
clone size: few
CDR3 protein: CSAGQGSGTDTQYF
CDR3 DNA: TGCAGTGCTGGACAGGGAAGCGGCACAGATACGCAGTATTTT

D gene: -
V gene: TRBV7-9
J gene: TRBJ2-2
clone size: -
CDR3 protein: CASSLWSGALFF
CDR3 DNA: TGTGCCAGCAGCTTATGGTCCGGCGCGCTGTTTTTT

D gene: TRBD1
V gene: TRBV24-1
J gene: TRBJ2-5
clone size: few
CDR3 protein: CATSETGGDLETQYF
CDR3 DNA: TGTGCCACCAGTGAGACAGGGGGTGATTTGGAGACCCAGTACTTC

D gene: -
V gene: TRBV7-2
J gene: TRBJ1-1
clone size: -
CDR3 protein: CASSSIGGNTEAFF
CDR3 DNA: TGTGCCAGCAGCTCTATCGGAGGTAACACTGAAGCTTTCTTT

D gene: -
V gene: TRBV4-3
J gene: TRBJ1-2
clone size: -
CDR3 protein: CASSQERGHANYGYTF
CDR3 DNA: TGCGCCAGCAGCCAAGAAAGGGGACACGCTAACTATGGCTACACCTTC

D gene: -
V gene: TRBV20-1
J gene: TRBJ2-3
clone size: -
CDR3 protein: CSARPDSSTDTQYF
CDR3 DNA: TGCAGTGCTAGACCGGACTCTAGCACAGATACGCAGTATTTT

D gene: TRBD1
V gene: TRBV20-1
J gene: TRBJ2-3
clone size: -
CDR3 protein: CSARKGARTDTQYF
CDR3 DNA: TGCAGTGCTAGAAAGGGGGCTCGCACAGATACGCAGTATTTT

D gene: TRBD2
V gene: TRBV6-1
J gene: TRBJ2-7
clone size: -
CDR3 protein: CASSTRLAGGYEQYF
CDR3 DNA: TGTGCCAGCAGTACCCGACTAGCGGGGGGATACGAGCAGTACTTC

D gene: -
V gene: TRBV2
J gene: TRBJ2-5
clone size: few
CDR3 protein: CASSVGAVVETQYF
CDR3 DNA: TGTGCCAGCAGTGTGGGGGCAGTAGTAGAGACCCAGTACTTC

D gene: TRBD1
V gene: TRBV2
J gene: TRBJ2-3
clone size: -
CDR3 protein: CASSVSGTGDQDTQYF
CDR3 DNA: TGTGCCAGCAGTGTGAGTGGGACAGGGGACCAAGATACGCAGTATTTT

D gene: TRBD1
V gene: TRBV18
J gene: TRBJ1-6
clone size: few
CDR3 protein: CASSSGTANNSPLHF
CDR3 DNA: TGTGCCAGCTCATCGGGGACAGCGAATAATTCACCCCTCCACTTT

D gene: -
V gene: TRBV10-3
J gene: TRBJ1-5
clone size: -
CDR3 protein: CAISDLHNQPQHF
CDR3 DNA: TGTGCCATCAGTGACCTGCACAATCAGCCCCAGCATTTT

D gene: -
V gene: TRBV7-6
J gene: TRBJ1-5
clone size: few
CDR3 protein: CASSRSYRELNSNQPQHF
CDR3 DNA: TGTGCCAGCAGCCGCAGCTACAGGGAACTAAATAGCAATCAGCCCCAGCATTTT

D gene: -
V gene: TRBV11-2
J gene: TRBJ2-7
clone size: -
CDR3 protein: CASSSPSTYEQYF
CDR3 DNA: TGTGCCAGCAGCTCACCATCAACCTACGAGCAGTACTTC

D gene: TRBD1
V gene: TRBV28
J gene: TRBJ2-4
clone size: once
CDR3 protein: CASSLTGEGDIQYF
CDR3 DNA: TGTGCCAGCAGTTTGACAGGGGAAGGTGACATTCAGTACTTC

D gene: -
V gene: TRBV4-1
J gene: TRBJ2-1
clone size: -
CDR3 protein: CASSQDDTAGANYNEQFF
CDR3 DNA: TGCGCCAGCAGCCAAGATGATACCGCGGGGGCGAACTACAATGAGCAGTTCTTC

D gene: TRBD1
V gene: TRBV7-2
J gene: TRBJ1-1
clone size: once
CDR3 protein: CASSPRRGLVSYMNTEAFF
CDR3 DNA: TGTGCCAGCAGCCCAAGAAGGGGGCTCGTTTCTTACATGAACACTGAAGCTTTCTTT

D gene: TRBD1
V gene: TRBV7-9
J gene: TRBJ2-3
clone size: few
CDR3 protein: CASTLDRGKGDTQYF
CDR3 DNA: TGTGCCAGCACCCTAGACAGGGGTAAGGGAGATACGCAGTATTTT

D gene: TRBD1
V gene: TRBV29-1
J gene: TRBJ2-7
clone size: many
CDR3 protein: CSVRDRDSYEQYF
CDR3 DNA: TGCAGCGTCCGGGACAGGGACTCCTACGAGCAGTACTTC

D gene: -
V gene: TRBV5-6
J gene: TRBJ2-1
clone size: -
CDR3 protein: CASSHWMDKQFF
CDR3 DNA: TGTGCCAGCAGCCATTGGATGGATAAGCAGTTCTTC

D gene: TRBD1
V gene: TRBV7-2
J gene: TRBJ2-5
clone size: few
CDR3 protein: CASSLVGGRETQYF
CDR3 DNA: TGTGCCAGCAGCTTAGTAGGGGGCCGGGAGACCCAGTACTTC

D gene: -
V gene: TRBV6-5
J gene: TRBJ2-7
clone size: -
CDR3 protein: CASSSSLGKQYF
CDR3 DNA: TGTGCCAGCAGTTCCTCCCTTGGGAAGCAGTACTTC

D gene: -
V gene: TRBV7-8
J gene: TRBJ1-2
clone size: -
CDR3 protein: CASSLSTGNLYGHTF
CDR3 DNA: TGTGCCAGCAGCCTCTCCACAGGGAACCTATATGGCCACACCTTC

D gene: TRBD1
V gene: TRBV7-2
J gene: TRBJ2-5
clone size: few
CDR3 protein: CASSFNRGETQYF
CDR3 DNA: TGTGCCAGCAGTTTTAACAGGGGAGAGACCCAGTACTTC

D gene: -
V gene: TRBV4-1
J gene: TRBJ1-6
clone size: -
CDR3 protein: CASSQDPSPIPYSSPLHF
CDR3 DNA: TGCGCCAGCAGCCAAGATCCCAGTCCCATCCCTTATAGTTCACCCCTCCACTTT

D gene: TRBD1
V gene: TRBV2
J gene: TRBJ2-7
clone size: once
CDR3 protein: CASSGTGLEQYF
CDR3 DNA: TGTGCCAGCAGCGGGACAGGACTCGAGCAGTACTTC

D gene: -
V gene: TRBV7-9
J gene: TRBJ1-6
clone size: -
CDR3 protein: CASSDGPVRSPLHF
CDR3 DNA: TGTGCCAGCAGCGACGGACCGGTAAGGTCACCCCTCCACTTT

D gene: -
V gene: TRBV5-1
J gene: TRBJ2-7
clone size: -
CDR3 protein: CASSISGLANEQYF
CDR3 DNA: TGCGCCAGCAGCATCTCTGGGTTGGCCAATGAGCAGTACTTC

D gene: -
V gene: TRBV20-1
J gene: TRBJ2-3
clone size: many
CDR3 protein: CSARLGADTQYF
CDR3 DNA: TGCAGTGCTAGGCTCGGCGCAGATACGCAGTATTTT

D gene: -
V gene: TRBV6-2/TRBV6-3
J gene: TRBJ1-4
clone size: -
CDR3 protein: CAREGGTNEKLFF
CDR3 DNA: TGTGCCAGGGAGGGGGGAACTAATGAAAAACTGTTTTTT

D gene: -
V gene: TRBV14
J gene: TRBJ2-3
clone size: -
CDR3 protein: CASSQDWWGSTDTQYF
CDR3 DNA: TGTGCCAGCAGCCAAGATTGGTGGGGAAGCACAGATACGCAGTATTTT

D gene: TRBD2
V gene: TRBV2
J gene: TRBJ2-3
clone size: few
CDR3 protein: CASSDLAGGDTQYF
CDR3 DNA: TGTGCCAGCAGTGATCTAGCGGGGGGGGATACGCAGTATTTT

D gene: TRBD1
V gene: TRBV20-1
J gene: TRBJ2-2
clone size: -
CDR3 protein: CSAPRGPGDTGELFF
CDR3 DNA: TGCAGTGCCCCGAGGGGGCCAGGAGACACCGGGGAGCTGTTTTTT

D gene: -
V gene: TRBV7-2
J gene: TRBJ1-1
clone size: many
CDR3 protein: CASSLGPRNTEAFF
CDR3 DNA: TGTGCCAGCAGCTTGGGACCGAGGAACACTGAAGCTTTCTTT

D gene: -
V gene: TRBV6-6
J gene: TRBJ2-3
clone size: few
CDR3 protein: CASSYPASGDTQYF
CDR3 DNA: TGTGCCAGCAGTTACCCGGCCTCGGGTGATACGCAGTATTTT

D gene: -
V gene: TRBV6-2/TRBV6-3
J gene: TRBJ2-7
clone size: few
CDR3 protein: CASSRDAGYEQYF
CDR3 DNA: TGTGCCAGCAGTCGCGACGCCGGGTACGAGCAGTACTTC

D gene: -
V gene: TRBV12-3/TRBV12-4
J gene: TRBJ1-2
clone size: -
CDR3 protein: CASSPAGKDYGYTF
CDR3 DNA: TGTGCCAGCAGCCCAGCAGGGAAGGACTATGGCTACACCTTC

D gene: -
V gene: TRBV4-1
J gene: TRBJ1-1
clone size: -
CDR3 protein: CASSQSPLNTEAFF
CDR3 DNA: TGCGCCAGCAGCCAGTCCCCTTTGAACACTGAAGCTTTCTTT

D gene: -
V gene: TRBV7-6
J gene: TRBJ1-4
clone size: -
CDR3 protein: CASSLNSGVRTAATNEKLFF
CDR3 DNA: TGTGCCAGCAGCTTAAATTCAGGGGTGAGGACAGCTGCAACTAATGAAAAACTGTTTTTT

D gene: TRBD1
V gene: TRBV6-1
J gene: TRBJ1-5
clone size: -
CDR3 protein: CASSEVQGAGQPQHF
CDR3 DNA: TGTGCCAGCAGTGAAGTTCAGGGGGCAGGGCAGCCCCAGCATTTT